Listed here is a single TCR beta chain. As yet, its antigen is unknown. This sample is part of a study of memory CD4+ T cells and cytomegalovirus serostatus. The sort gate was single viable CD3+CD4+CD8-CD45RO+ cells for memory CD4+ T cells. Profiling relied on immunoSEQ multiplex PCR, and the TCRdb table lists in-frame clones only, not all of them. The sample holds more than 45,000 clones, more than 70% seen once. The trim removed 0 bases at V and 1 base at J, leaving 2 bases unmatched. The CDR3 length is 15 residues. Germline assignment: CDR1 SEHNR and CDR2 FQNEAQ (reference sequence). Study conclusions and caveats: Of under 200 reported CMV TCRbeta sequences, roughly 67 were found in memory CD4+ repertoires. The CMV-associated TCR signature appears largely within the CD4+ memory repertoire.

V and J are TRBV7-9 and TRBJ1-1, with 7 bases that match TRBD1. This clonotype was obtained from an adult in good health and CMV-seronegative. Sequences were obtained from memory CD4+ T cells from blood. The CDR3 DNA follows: TGTGCCAGCAGCTTAGCGACAGGGCGGAACACTGAAGCTTTCTTT. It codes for CASSLATGRNTEAFF.